Below, 6 T cell receptor beta chains from the same sample are listed, as sequenced in a study of response to subunit inactivated influenza vaccine. TCRdb re-called the RT-PCR reads through MiXCR, storing one row per CDR3 protein. The sample yields about 570,000 distinct CDR3 sequences, about 11% seen once. Sequencing used PBMCs from blood, obtained on the day of vaccination. Source of these receptors: a man in his fifties or sixties who received an inactivated influenza vaccine.

This clonotype was counted between two and nine times. This chain links TRBV20-1 with TRBJ1-5; 7 nucleotides line up with TRBD1. Germline assignment: CDR1 DFQATT and CDR2 SNEGSKA (reference sequence). V trimming: 2 bases; J trimming: 2 bases; junction bases outside the gene matches: 9. This CDR3 contains 16 residues. The CDR3 protein is CSARPRQGLGNQPQHF. The CDR3 bases are TGCAGTGCTAGACCAAGACAGGGCCTCGGCAATCAGCCCCAGCATTTT.

This clonotype appeared many times. This chain links TRBV10-3 with TRBJ2-3; 10 bases are shared with TRBD1. Germline V gives CDR1 ENHRY, CDR2 SYGVKD. The CDR3 consists of 15 residues. V dropped 4 bases and J dropped 3; count of bases not matched to a gene: 4. The CDR3 DNA is TGTGCCATCAGTGGAGGGGACAGGGGAACAGATACGCAGTATTTT. This codes for CAISGGDRGTDTQYF.

The chain carries TRBV6-1 and TRBJ2-7; 9 nucleotides match TRBD1. Unmatched junction bases numbered 9, after V lost 3 bases and J lost 3 bases. CDR1 MNHNS and CDR2 SASEGT come from the germline V gene. CDR3 length: 16 residues. In DNA, the CDR3 is TGTGCCAGCAGTGACGGGGGCCGACAGGGGGTCTACGAGCAGTACTTC. Amino acid sequence: CASSDGGRQGVYEQYF.

This clonotype was seen more than once but under ten times. This chain joins TRBV20-1 and TRBJ2-3; 13 positions match TRBD2. Germline lookup yields CDR1 DFQATT and CDR2 SNEGSKA (reference sequence). V shed 4 bases and J 1 base; nucleotides not matched to a gene: 5. This CDR3 region has 16 residues. CDR3 amino acids: CSAKSGLAGGTDTQYF. CDR3 sequence (DNA): TGCAGTGCTAAATCTGGACTAGCGGGGGGCACAGATACGCAGTATTTT.

V usage is TRBV10-3 and J usage is TRBJ1-3, with a tentative D call TRBD1 (5 bases). Germline V lookup: CDR1 ENHRY, CDR2 SYGVKD. The CDR3 consists of 14 residues. Trimming removed 7 bases at V and 1 base at J, with 11 bases between. The CDR3 DNA follows: TGTGCCATCAAGATGACAGCATCTGGAAACACCATATATTTT. Protein sequence: CAIKMTASGNTIYF.

The J gene is TRBJ2-2, the V gene TRBV28, with 9 bases fitting TRBD1. This CDR3 comprises 16 residues. V lost 5 bases and J lost 10; bases outside the gene matches: 14. Germline assignment: CDR1 MDHEN and CDR2 SYDVKM. Written as DNA, the CDR3 is TGTGCCAGCAGTGCATTGTCCCGGGACAGGGAAGCGGAGCTGTTTTTT. Amino acids: CASSALSRDREAELFF.